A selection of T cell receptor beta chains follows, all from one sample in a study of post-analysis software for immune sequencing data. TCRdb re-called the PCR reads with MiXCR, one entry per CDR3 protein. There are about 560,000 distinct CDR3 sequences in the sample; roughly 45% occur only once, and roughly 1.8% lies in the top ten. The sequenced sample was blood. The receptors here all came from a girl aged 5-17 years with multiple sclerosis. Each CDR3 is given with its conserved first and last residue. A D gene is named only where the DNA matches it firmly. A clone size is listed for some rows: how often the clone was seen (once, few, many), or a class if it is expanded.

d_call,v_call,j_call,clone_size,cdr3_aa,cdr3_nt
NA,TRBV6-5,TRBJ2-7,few,CASSYSIGEGPTGRYEQYF,TGTGCCAGCAGTTACTCGATTGGGGAGGGGCCGACAGGTCGTTACGAGCAGTACTTC
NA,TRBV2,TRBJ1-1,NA,CAGSDDKGDTEAFF,TGTGCCGGCAGTGACGACAAGGGTGACACTGAAGCTTTCTTT
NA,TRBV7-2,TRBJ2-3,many,CALGGESTDTQYF,TGTGCCCTGGGGGGAGAAAGCACAGATACGCAGTATTTT
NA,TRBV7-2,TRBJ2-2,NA,CASSLEVGELFF,TGTGCCAGCAGCTTAGAAGTCGGGGAGCTGTTTTTT
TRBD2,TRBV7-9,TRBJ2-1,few,CASRLREDPTYNEQFF,TGTGCCAGCCGGTTACGGGAGGACCCCACCTACAATGAGCAGTTCTTC
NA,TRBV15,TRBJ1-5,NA,CATSRGNQPQHF,TGTGCCACCAGCAGAGGGAATCAGCCCCAGCATTTT
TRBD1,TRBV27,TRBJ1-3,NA,CASIPDRGPGNTIYF,TGTGCCAGCATCCCGGACAGGGGCCCTGGAAACACCATATATTTT
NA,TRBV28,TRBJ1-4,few,CASSETGFATNEKLFF,TGTGCCAGCAGTGAAACAGGGTTTGCAACTAATGAAAAACTGTTTTTT
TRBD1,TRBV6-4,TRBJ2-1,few,CASSGGQGQDEQFF,TGTGCCAGCAGTGGGGGACAGGGGCAAGATGAGCAGTTCTTC
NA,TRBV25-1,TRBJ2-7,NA,CATRLGYEQYF,TGTGCCACCCGACTAGGTTACGAGCAGTACTTC
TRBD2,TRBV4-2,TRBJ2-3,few,CASSQGQREATQYF,TGTGCCAGCAGCCAAGGACAGCGGGAGGCTACGCAGTATTTT
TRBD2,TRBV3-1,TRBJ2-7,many,CASSQGLAGPYEQYF,TGTGCCAGCAGCCAAGGCCTAGCGGGACCCTACGAGCAGTACTTC
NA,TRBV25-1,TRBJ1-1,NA,CASSEIGESTEAFF,TGTGCCAGCAGTGAAATCGGGGAGAGCACTGAAGCTTTCTTT
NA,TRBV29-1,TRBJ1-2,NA,CSVEEITEGGGYTF,TGCAGCGTTGAAGAGATCACGGAGGGGGGAGGCTACACCTTC
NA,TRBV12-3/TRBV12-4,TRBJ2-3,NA,CASTQGGGGTDTQYF,TGTGCCAGCACCCAGGGGGGGGGCGGCACAGATACGCAGTATTTT
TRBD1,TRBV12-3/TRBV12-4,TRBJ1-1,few,CASVGDSYTEAFF,TGTGCCAGCGTTGGGGACAGTTACACTGAAGCTTTCTTT
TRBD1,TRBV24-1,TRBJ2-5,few,CATSDSGQGEETQYF,TGTGCCACCAGTGACTCGGGACAGGGGGAAGAGACCCAGTACTTC
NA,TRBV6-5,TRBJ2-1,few,CASSPRGDGSYNEQFF,TGTGCCAGCAGTCCCAGGGGTGACGGCTCCTACAATGAGCAGTTCTTC
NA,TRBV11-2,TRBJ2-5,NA,CASQGGQETQYF,TGTGCCAGCCAAGGGGGGCAAGAGACCCAGTACTTC
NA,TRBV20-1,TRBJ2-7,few,CSARDKAIPYEQYF,TGCAGTGCTAGAGATAAAGCAATCCCCTACGAGCAGTACTTC
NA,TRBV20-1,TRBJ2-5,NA,CSAREGWETQYF,TGCAGTGCTAGAGAGGGCTGGGAGACCCAGTACTTC
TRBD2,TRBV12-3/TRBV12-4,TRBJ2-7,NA,CASNVKGGEQYF,TGTGCCAGCAATGTGAAGGGAGGGGAGCAGTACTTC
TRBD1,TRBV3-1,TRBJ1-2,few,CASSRQGKAYGYTF,TGTGCCAGCAGCAGACAGGGGAAGGCCTATGGCTACACCTTC
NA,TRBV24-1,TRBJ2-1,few,CATSDRYNEQFF,TGTGCCACCAGTGACAGATACAATGAGCAGTTCTTC
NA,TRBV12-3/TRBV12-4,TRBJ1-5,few,CASSHPGRGNQPQHF,TGTGCCAGCAGTCACCCGGGGAGGGGGAATCAGCCCCAGCATTTT
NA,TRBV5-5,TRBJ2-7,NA,CASSFEGLPAYEQYF,TGTGCCAGCAGCTTTGAGGGACTTCCCGCCTACGAGCAGTACTTC
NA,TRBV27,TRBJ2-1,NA,CASSHGFEQFF,TGTGCCAGCAGTCACGGTTTTGAGCAGTTCTTC
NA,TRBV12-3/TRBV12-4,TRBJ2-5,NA,CASSLIGGFETQYF,TGTGCCAGCAGTTTGATTGGGGGGTTTGAGACCCAGTACTTC
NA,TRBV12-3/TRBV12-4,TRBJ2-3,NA,CASSSYLDPETDTQYF,TGTGCCAGCAGTTCCTACCTTGACCCGGAGACAGATACGCAGTATTTT
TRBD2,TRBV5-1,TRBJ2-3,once,CASSLGRTSGYTDTQYF,TGCGCCAGCAGCTTGGGACGGACTAGCGGATACACAGATACGCAGTATTTT
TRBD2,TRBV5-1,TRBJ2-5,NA,CASSPGLASGGPQETQYF,TGCGCCAGCAGCCCAGGGTTGGCTAGCGGGGGCCCACAAGAGACCCAGTACTTC
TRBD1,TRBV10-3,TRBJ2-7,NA,CATKREGQAYNEQYF,TGTGCCACCAAAAGAGAGGGACAGGCCTACAATGAGCAGTACTTC
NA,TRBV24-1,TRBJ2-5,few,CATSGGLETQYF,TGTGCCACCAGTGGGGGGCTGGAGACCCAGTACTTC
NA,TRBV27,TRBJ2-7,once,CASSLTSGGGPYEQYF,TGTGCCAGCAGTTTAACGTCGGGGGGCGGGCCCTACGAGCAGTACTTC
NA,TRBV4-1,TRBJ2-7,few,CASSHSGPSYEQYF,TGCGCCAGCAGCCACTCGGGACCCTCCTACGAGCAGTACTTC
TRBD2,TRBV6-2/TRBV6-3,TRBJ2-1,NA,CASSYPPGLAYNEQFF,TGTGCCAGCAGTTACCCACCGGGACTAGCATACAATGAGCAGTTCTTC
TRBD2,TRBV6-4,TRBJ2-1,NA,CASSDSGAGDHNEQFF,TGTGCCAGCAGTGACTCCGGAGCGGGGGACCACAATGAGCAGTTCTTC
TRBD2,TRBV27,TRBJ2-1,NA,CASSWLAGGPSYNEQFF,TGTGCCAGCAGCTGGCTAGCGGGGGGCCCCTCCTACAATGAGCAGTTCTTC
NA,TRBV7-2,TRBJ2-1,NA,CASSLVVGYRNEQFF,TGTGCCAGCAGCTTAGTGGTGGGATATCGGAATGAGCAGTTCTTC
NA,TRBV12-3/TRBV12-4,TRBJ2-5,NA,CASSFDRTLVTQETQYF,TGTGCCAGCAGTTTCGATCGAACATTAGTGACACAAGAGACCCAGTACTTC
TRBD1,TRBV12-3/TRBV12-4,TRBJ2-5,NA,CASSLTGAKTTQYF,TGTGCCAGCAGTCTGACAGGGGCCAAGACCACCCAGTACTTC
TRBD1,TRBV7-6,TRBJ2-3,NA,CAGSLGLRYRGRVPTDTQYF,TGTGCCGGCAGCTTGGGCTTGAGATACAGGGGGCGCGTTCCCACAGATACGCAGTATTTT